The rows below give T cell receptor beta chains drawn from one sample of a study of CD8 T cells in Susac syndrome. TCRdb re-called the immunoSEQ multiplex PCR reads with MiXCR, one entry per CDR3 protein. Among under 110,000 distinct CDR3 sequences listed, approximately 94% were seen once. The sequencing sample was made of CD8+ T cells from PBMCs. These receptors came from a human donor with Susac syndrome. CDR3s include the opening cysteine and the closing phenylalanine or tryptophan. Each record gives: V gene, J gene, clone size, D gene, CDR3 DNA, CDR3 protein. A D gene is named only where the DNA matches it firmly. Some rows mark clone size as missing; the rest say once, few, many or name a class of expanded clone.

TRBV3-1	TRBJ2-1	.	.	TGTGCCAGCAGCCAAGATCTGGCTAACCCCTACAATGAGCAGTTCTTC	CASSQDLANPYNEQFF
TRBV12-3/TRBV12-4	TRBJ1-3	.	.	TGTGCCAGCAGTTTCGGCTCTGGAAACACCATATATTTT	CASSFGSGNTIYF
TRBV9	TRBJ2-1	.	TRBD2	TGTGCCAGCAGCGTTTCGGGACTAGGGGACAATGAGCAGTTCTTC	CASSVSGLGDNEQFF
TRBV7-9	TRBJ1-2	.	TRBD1	TGTGCCAGCAGCTTGGGACAGGGGAACGATGGCTACACCTTC	CASSLGQGNDGYTF
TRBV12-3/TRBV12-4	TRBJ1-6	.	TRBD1	TGTGCCACCACGGACAGGGGGCGGCGAACGAATTCACCCCTCCACTTT	CATTDRGRRTNSPLHF
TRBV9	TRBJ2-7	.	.	TGTGCCAGCAGCGTAGAGCTAGCCGGACCCTACGAGCAGTACTTC	CASSVELAGPYEQYF
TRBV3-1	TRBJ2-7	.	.	TGTGCCAGCAGCCTGGCACCGGGACTCGGAGGGCAGTACTTC	CASSLAPGLGGQYF
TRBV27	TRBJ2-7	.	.	TGTGCCAGCAGTTTATTTGGGGGGCTCTACGAGCAGTACTTC	CASSLFGGLYEQYF
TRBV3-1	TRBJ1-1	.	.	TGTGCCAGCAGCCCCCTCGTCACCGGGGATGCTTTCTTT	CASSPLVTGDAFF
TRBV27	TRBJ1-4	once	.	TGTGCCAGCAGTACACAGCCGGCGGGCGAAAAACTGTTTTTT	CASSTQPAGEKLFF
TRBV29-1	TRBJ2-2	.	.	TGCAGCGGGGCTACTGAAGGGGCCACCGGGGAGCTGTTTTTT	CSGATEGATGELFF
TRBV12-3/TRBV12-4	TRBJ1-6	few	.	TGTGCCAGCAGTCCAGACAGCTCCTATAATTCACCCCTCCACTTT	CASSPDSSYNSPLHF
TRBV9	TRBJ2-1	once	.	TGTGCCAGCAGCGTAGCGGCGGCAGGTTGGTCGGGGGTTTACAATGAGCAGTTCTTC	CASSVAAAGWSGVYNEQFF
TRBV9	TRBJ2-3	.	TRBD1	TGTGCCAGCAGCCCGGGGACAGTCGATCAGTATTTT	CASSPGTVDQYF
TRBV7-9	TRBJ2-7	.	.	TGTGCCAGCAGCTTACCAGAACTTGACGAGCAGTACTTC	CASSLPELDEQYF
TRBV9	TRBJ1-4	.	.	TGTGCCAGCAGCCCACCGCGGGGTGAAAAACTGTTTTTT	CASSPPRGEKLFF
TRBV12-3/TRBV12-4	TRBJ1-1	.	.	TGTGCCAGCAGTATCGACATGGCGGGGACTGAAGCTTTCTTT	CASSIDMAGTEAFF
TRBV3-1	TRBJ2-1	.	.	TGTGCCAGCAGCGGTAGGGTCTTCGAGCAGTTCTTC	CASSGRVFEQFF
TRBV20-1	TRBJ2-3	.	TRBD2	TGCAGTGCCAAAATAGACGAAGGACTAGCTACGCAGTATTTT	CSAKIDEGLATQYF
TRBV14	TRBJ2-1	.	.	TGTGCCAGCAGCCAAGATACAGTGGGTCGGGCTTACAATGAGCAGTTCTTC	CASSQDTVGRAYNEQFF
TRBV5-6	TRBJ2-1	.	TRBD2	TGTGCCAGCAGCTTGGCCCTAGCGGGGGTTGGTGAGCAGTTCTTC	CASSLALAGVGEQFF
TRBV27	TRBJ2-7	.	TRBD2	TGTGCCAGCAGTTTTAAGCTAGCGGGGGACGAGCAGTACTTC	CASSFKLAGDEQYF
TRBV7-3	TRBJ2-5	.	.	TGTGCCAGCAGCCCCTCCCATTCAGACTGGGTCCTGGCTCAAGAGACCCAGTACTTC	CASSPSHSDWVLAQETQYF
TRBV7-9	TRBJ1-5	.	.	TGTGCCAGCAGCACATCTCTGGGGGGAAATCAGCCCCAGCATTTT	CASSTSLGGNQPQHF
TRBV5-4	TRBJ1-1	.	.	TGTGCCAGCAGCCTGTTCGGAGCTGAAGCTTTCTTT	CASSLFGAEAFF
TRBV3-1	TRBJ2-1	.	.	TGTGCCAGCAGCCAAGCACAAGGGGCGCAGTTGGGTGAGCAGTTCTTC	CASSQAQGAQLGEQFF
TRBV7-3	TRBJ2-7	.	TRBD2	TGTGCCAGCAGCGCCGCGGGGGGGCTCGCCTACGAGCAGTACTTC	CASSAAGGLAYEQYF
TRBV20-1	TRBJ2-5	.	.	TGCAGACCTAAAGAGACCCAGTACTTC	CRPKETQYF
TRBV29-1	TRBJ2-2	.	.	TGCAGCGTTGAAGGGGGGGACACCGGGGAGCTGTTTTTT	CSVEGGDTGELFF
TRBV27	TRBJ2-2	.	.	TGTGCCAGCAGTTTAGTGCAGCCTGCGAACACCGGGGAGCTGTTTTTT	CASSLVQPANTGELFF
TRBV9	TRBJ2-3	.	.	TGTGCCAGCAGCGTTGCAACGCAAGATACGCAGTATTTT	CASSVATQDTQYF
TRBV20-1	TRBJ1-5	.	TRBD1	TGCAGTGCTAGAGAAGGGACAGGAGAAGATCAGCCCCAGCATTTT	CSAREGTGEDQPQHF
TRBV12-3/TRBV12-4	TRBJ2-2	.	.	TGTGCCAGCATTAGCACCGGAGGGGAGCTGTTTTTT	CASISTGGELFF
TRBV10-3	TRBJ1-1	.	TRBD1	TGTGCCATCAGGGCCGACAGGGGTACTGAAGCTTTCTTT	CAIRADRGTEAFF
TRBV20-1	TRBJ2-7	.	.	TGCAGTGCTAGTAACAGGGGGGGCTACGAGCAGTACTTC	CSASNRGGYEQYF
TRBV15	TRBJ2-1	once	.	TGTGCCACCAGCAGTATTGTCAGCAGTCGTGAGCAGTTCTTC	CATSSIVSSREQFF
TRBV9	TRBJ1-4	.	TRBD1	TGTGCCAGCGGACAGGGCGCCGCAACTAATGAAAAACTGTTTTTT	CASGQGAATNEKLFF
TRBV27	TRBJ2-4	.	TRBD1	TGTGCCAGCAGTTTAGGGACAGGGTCCAAAAACATTCAGTACTTC	CASSLGTGSKNIQYF
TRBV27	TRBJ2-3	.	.	TGTGCCAGCAGTTCGCCCTACAGCACAGATACGCAGTATTTT	CASSSPYSTDTQYF
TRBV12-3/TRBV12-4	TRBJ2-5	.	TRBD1	TGTGCCAGCAGTTATAACAGGGGCGCGGAGACCCAGTACTTC	CASSYNRGAETQYF
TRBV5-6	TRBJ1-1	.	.	TGTGCCAGCAGCTTGGGTTCGGCAGGGGCTGAAGCTTTCTTT	CASSLGSAGAEAFF
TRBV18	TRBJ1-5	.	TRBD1	TGTGCCAGCTCACAACAGGGGAGTCGCAATCAGCCCCAGCATTTT	CASSQQGSRNQPQHF
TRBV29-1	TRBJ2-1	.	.	TGCAGCGTGGAATTCGGAGTATACAATGAGCAGTTCTTC	CSVEFGVYNEQFF
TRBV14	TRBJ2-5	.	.	TGTGCCAGCAGCCAAGATTCGACCACCCAAGAGACCCAGTACTTC	CASSQDSTTQETQYF
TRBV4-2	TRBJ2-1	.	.	TGTGCCAGCAGCCAAGATAAGCAGGGGACTAACAATGAGCAGTTCTTC	CASSQDKQGTNNEQFF
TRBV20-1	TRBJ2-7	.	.	TGCAGTGCTAGAACCGGGACGAGCTACGAGCAGTACTTC	CSARTGTSYEQYF
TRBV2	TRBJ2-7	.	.	TGTGCCAGCGGGTTGGGCCTCGAGGTCGAGCAGTACTTC	CASGLGLEVEQYF